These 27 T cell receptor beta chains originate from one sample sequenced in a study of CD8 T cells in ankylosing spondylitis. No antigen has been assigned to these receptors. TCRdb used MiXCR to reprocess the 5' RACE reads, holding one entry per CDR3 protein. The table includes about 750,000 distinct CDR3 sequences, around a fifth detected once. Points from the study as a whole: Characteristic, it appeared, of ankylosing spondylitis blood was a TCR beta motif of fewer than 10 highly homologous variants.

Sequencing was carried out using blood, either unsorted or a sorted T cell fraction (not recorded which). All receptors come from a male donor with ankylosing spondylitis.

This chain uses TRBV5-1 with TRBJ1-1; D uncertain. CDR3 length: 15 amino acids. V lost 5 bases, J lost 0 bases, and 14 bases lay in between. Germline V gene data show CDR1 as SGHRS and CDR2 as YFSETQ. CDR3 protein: CASSTNDFMNTEAFF. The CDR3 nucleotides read TGCGCCAGCAGTACGAATGACTTCATGAACACTGAAGCTTTCTTT.

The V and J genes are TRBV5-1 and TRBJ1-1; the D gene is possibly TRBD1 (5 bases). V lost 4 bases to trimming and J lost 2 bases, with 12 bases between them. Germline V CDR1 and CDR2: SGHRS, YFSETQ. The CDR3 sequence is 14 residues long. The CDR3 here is CASSPGTINTEAFF. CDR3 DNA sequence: TGCGCCAGCAGCCCCGGGACTATAAACACTGAAGCTTTCTTT.

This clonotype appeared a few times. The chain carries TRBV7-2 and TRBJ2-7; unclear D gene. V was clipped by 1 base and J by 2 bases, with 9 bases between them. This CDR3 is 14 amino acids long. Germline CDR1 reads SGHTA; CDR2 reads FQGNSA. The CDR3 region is CASSLVGKPYEQYF. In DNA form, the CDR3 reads TGTGCCAGCAGCTTAGTCGGAAAACCCTACGAGCAGTACTTC.

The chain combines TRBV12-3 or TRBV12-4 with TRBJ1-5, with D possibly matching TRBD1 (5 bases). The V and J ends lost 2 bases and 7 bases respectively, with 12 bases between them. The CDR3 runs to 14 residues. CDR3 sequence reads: CASSLYRHSQPQHF. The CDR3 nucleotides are TGTGCCAGCAGTTTATACAGGCATTCACAGCCCCAGCATTTT.

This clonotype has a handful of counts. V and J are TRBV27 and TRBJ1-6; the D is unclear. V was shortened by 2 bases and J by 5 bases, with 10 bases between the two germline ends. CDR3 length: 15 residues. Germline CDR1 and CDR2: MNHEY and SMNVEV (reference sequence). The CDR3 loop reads CASSLRVLNNSPLHF. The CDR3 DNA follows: TGTGCCAGCAGTTTAAGGGTCCTAAATAATTCACCCCTCCACTTT.

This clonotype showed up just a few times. For the CDR3, the DNA is TGCAGTGCTAGAGATTCTTTCCCGGGATTCTACAATGAGCAGTTCTTC. Translation gives CSARDSFPGFYNEQFF. This chain connects TRBV20-1 to TRBJ2-1, with TRBD2 as a possible D gene (5 bases). V shed 0 bases and J shed 3 bases, with 15 bases lying between them. This CDR3 comprises 16 residues. CDR1 DFQATT and CDR2 SNEGSKA come from the germline V gene (reference sequence).

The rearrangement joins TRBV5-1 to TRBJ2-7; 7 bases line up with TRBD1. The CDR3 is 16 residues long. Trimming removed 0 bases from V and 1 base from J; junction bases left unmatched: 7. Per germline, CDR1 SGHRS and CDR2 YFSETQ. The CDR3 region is CASSLDRGFLSYEQYF. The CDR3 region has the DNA TGCGCCAGCAGCTTGGACAGGGGCTTTCTGTCCTACGAGCAGTACTTC.

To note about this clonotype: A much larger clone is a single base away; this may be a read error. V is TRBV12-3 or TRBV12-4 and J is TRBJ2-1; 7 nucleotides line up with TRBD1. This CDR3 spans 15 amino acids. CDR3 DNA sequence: TGTGCCAGCAGTTTGGCGAGGGGACAGAGTAATGAGCTGTTCTTC. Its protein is CASSLARGQSNELFF.

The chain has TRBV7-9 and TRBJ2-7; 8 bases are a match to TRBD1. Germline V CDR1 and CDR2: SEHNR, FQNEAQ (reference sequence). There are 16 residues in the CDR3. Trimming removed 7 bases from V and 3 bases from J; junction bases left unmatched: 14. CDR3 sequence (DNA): TGTGCCAGCATAGACCCGGGACAGGACGGAAACTACGAGCAGTACTTC. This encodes CASIDPGQDGNYEQYF. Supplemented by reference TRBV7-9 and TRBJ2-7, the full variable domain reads DTGVSQNPRHKITKRGQNVTFRCDPISEHNRLYWYRQTLGQGPEFLTYFQNEAQLEKSRLLSDRFSAERPKGSFSTLEIQRTEQGDSAMYLCASIDPGQDGNYEQYFGPGTRLTVT.

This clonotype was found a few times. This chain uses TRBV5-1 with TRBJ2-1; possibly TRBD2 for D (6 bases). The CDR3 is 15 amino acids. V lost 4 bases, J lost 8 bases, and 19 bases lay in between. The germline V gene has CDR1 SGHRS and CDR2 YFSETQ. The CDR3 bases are TGCGCCAGCAGCCGGGGGACGGATTCGGGGGATGAGCAGTTCTTC. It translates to CASSRGTDSGDEQFF.

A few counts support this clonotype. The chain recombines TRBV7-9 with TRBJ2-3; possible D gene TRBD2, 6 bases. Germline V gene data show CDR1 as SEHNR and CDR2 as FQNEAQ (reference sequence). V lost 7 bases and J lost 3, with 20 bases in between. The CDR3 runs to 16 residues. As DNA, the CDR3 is TGTGCCAGCACCTCCTCGGAGGGACTGGCTACAGATACGCAGTATTTT. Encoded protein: CASTSSEGLATDTQYF.

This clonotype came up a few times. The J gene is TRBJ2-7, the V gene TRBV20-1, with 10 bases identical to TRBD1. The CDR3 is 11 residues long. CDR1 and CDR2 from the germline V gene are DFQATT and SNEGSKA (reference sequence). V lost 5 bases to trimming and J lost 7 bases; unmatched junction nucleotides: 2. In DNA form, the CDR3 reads TGCAGTGCTCGGACAGGGGGAGAGCAGTACTTC. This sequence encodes CSARTGGEQYF.

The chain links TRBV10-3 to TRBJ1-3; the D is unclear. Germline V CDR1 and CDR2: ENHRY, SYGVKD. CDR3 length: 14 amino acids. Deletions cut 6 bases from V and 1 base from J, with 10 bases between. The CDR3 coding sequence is TGTGCCATCAGCCCTGGGTTGTCTGGAAACACCATATATTTT. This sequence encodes CAISPGLSGNTIYF.

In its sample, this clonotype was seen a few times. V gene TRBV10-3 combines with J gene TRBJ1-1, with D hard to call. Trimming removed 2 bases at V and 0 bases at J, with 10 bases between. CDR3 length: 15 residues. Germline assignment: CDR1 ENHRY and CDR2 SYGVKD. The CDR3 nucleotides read TGTGCCATCAGTGAGAACAGCTGGATGAACACTGAAGCTTTCTTT. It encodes CAISENSWMNTEAFF.

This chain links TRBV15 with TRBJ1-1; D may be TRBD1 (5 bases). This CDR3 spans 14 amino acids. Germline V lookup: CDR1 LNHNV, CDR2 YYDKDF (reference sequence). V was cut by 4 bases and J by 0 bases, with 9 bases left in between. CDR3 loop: CATSMGRMNTEAFF. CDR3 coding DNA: TGTGCCACCAGCATGGGACGGATGAACACTGAAGCTTTCTTT.

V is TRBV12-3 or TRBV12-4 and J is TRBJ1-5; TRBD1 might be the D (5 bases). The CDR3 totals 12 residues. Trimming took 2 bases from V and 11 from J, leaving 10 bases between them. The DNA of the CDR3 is TGTGCCAGCAGTTTAATCAGGGAAGCCCAGCATTTT. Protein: CASSLIREAQHF.

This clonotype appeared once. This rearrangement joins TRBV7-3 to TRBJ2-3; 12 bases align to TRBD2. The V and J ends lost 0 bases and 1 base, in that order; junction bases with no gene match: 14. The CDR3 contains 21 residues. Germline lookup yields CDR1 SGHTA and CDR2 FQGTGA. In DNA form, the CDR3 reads TGTGCCAGCAGCTTAACGGGGGGGCCTAGCGGGAGGGCCACCCGCACAGATACGCAGTATTTT. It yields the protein CASSLTGGPSGRATRTDTQYF.

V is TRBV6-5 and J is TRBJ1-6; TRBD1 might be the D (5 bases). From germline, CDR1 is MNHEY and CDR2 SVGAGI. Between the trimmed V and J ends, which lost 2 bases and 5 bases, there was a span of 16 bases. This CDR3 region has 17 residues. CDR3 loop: CASSYDRGYADNSPLHF. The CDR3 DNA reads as TGTGCCAGCAGTTACGATCGGGGGTATGCAGATAATTCACCCCTCCACTTT.

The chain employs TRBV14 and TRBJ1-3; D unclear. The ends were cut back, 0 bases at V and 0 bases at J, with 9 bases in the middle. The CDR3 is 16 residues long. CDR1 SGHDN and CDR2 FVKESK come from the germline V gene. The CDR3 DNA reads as TGTGCCAGCAGCCAAGATCCTTCTCGCTCTGGAAACACCATATATTTT. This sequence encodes CASSQDPSRSGNTIYF.

CDR3 sequence: CASSSPGGGSYEQYF. The CDR3 region has the DNA TGTGCCAGCAGCTCTCCGGGGGGCGGATCCTACGAGCAGTACTTC. V usage is TRBV28 and J usage is TRBJ2-7, with D tentatively TRBD2 (7 bases). V lost 6 bases and J 1 base, leaving 16 bases between the germline ends. The CDR3 extends over 15 amino acids. Germline V gives CDR1 MDHEN, CDR2 SYDVKM.

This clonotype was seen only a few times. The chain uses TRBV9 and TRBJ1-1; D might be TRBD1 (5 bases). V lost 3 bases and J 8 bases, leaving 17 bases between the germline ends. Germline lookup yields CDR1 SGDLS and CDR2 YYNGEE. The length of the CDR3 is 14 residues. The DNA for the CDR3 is TGTGCCAGCAGCGAAGCCGGGACCGAGATCGAAGCTTTCTTT. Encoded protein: CASSEAGTEIEAFF.

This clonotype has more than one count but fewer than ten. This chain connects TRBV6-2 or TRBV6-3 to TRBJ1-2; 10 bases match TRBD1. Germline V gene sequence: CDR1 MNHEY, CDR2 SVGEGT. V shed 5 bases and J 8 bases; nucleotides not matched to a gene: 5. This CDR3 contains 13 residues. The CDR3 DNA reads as TGTGCCAGCAGTCTCGGGACAGGGGTCGGCTACACCTTC. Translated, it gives CASSLGTGVGYTF.

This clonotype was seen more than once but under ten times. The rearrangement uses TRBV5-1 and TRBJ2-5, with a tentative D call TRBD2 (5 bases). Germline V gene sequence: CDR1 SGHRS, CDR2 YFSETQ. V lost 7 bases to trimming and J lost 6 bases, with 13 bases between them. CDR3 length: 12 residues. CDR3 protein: CASQRDQKTQYF. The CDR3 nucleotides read TGCGCCAGCCAGAGGGATCAGAAGACCCAGTACTTC.

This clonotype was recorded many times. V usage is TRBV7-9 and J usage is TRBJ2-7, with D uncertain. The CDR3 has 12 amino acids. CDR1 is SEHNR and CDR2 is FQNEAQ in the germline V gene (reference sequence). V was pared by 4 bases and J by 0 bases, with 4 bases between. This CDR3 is CASSSPSYEQYF. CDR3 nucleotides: TGTGCCAGCAGCTCTCCCTCCTACGAGCAGTACTTC.

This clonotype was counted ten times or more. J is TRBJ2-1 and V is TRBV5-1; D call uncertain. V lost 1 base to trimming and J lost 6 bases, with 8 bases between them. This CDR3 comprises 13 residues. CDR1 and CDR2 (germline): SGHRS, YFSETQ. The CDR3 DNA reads TGCGCCAGCAGCTTGATAGGTGGCAATGAGCAGTTCTTC. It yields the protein CASSLIGGNEQFF. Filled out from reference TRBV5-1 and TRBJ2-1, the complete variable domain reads KAGVTQTPRYLIKTRGQQVTLSCSPISGHRSVSWYQQTPGQGLQFLFEYFSETQRNKGNFPGRFSGRQFSNSRSEMNVSTLELGDSALYLCASSLIGGNEQFFGPGTRLTVL.

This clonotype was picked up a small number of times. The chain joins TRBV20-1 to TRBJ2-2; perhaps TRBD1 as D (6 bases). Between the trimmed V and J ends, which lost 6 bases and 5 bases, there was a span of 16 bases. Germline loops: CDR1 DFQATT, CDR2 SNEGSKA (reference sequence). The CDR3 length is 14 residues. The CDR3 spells CSAQPGARTGELFF. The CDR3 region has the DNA TGCAGTGCCCAGCCAGGGGCGCGGACCGGGGAGCTGTTTTTT.

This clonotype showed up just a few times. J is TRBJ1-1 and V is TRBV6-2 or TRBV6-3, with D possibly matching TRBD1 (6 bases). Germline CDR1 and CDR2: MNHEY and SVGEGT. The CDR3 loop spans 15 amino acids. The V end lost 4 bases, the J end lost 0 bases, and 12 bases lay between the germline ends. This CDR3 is CASSSWDTMNTEAFF. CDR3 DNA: TGTGCCAGCAGTTCCTGGGACACCATGAACACTGAAGCTTTCTTT.